These T cell receptor beta chains were read from a single sample in a study of OX40 agonist ivuxolimab in advanced cancers. Sequenced by immunoSEQ multiplex PCR; TCRdb stores in-frame clones only, minus some. The repertoire includes some 19,000 clones, roughly three quarters of them detected once, and 18% sits in the top ten. The sample in question was CD4+ or CD8+ T cells sorted from blood, obtained in a trial of the OX40 agonist ivuxolimab. Source of these receptors: an adult with an advanced solid tumor such as melanoma, head and neck, liver or kidney cancer. The CDR3 runs from the conserved cysteine through the conserved F or W. Fields, in order: CDR3 protein, CDR3 DNA, V gene, clone size, D gene, J gene. D genes are given only for firm matches. For some rows the clone size is stated as once, few or many, or as a class when expanded; others skip it.

CASSFNTGELFF,TGTGCCAGCAGCTTCAACACCGGGGAGCTGTTTTTT,TRBV5-4,NA,NA,TRBJ2-2
CASSVSPRTSGSEETQYF,TGTGCCAGCAGCGTATCCCCCCGGACTAGCGGGAGTGAAGAGACCCAGTACTTC,TRBV9,NA,TRBD2,TRBJ2-5
CATSREGAGGSYEQYF,TGTGCCACCAGCAGAGAGGGAGCGGGAGGGTCCTACGAGCAGTACTTC,TRBV15,NA,TRBD2,TRBJ2-7
CASSFGQGDYGYTF,TGTGCCAGCAGTTTCGGACAGGGTGACTATGGCTACACCTTC,TRBV27,NA,TRBD1,TRBJ1-2
CASSLLIQGVSYEQYF,TGTGCCAGCAGTTTATTGATCCAGGGCGTCTCCTACGAGCAGTACTTC,TRBV28,few,NA,TRBJ2-7
CASSPSEGEAFF,TGTGCCAGCTCACCATCTGAAGGGGAAGCTTTCTTT,TRBV18,NA,NA,TRBJ1-1
CASSQEGSGVSSYNEQFF,TGCGCCAGCAGCCAAGAAGGTAGCGGAGTCAGCTCCTACAATGAGCAGTTCTTC,TRBV4-3,NA,NA,TRBJ2-1
CASSLSGSRNEKLFF,TGTGCCAGCAGCTTATCGGGCAGCCGAAATGAAAAACTGTTTTTT,TRBV7-2,NA,NA,TRBJ1-4
CASSQGLEGSQPQHF,TGCGCCAGCAGCCAAGGACTTGAAGGGAGTCAGCCCCAGCATTTT,TRBV4-1,NA,NA,TRBJ1-5
CASSLVEGAGETQYF,TGTGCCAGCAGCTTAGTAGAGGGGGCTGGAGAGACCCAGTACTTC,TRBV7-2,NA,TRBD1,TRBJ2-5
CASSPMGQREKLFF,TGTGCCAGCAGTCCCATGGGACAGCGAGAAAAACTGTTTTTT,TRBV27,NA,TRBD1,TRBJ1-4
CASQGSWGTQYF,TGTGCCAGCCAGGGTTCTTGGGGGACCCAGTACTTC,TRBV19,NA,NA,TRBJ2-5
CASSFGIETQYF,TGTGCCAGCAGCTTTGGGATTGAGACCCAGTACTTC,TRBV7-9,NA,NA,TRBJ2-5
CASSYVTRPYEQYF,TGTGCCAGCAGTTACGTGACACGACCCTACGAGCAGTACTTC,TRBV6-5,once,NA,TRBJ2-7
CASSFAGGLVSYEQYF,TGTGCCAGCAGCTTTGCGGGGGGACTAGTTAGCTACGAGCAGTACTTC,TRBV7-9,NA,TRBD2,TRBJ2-7
CASSVLPGGDEQYF,TGTGCCAGCAGCGTATTACCAGGGGGTGACGAGCAGTACTTC,TRBV9,once,TRBD1,TRBJ2-7
CASSYDLNTDTQYF,TGTGCCAGCAGTTACGACTTAAACACAGATACGCAGTATTTT,TRBV6-6,NA,NA,TRBJ2-3
CASSPHLESSYNSPLHF,TGCGCCAGCAGCCCGCACCTTGAGAGCTCCTATAATTCACCCCTCCACTTT,TRBV4-3,NA,NA,TRBJ1-6
CASSQESGRFYEQYF,TGCGCCAGCAGCCAAGAGTCGGGGAGGTTCTACGAGCAGTACTTC,TRBV4-1,NA,NA,TRBJ2-7
CASSVWGSAYNEQFF,TGTGCCAGCAGTGTCTGGGGTTCGGCCTACAATGAGCAGTTCTTC,TRBV25-1,NA,NA,TRBJ2-1
CASSQGPAESSYNSPLHF,TGCGCCAGCAGCCAAGGCCCGGCGGAAAGCTCCTATAATTCACCCCTCCACTTT,TRBV4-3,NA,NA,TRBJ1-6
CASSGGTDSYEQYF,TGTGCCAGCAGCGGAGGGACGGACTCCTACGAGCAGTACTTC,TRBV9,NA,NA,TRBJ2-7